The source of this T cell receptor beta chain is a study of T cell repertoires in cytomegalovirus infection. As for the study in general: It can be stated that public TCR beta signatures indicated CMV infection as well as a matching HLA type. Overall study findings and caveats: The ex vivo response was dominated by HLA-C-restricted CMV-specific TCR beta clonotypes.

TCRdb reanalysed the reads using MiXCR and keeps one entry per CDR3 protein. Of a few hundred thousand distinct CDR3 sequences in the sample, 30% to 40% were seen once. This clonotype was seen a handful of times. Its target is unknown. Looked up from germline, CDR1 is LGHNT and CDR2 is FRNRAP. This CDR3 spans 15 amino acids. V was clipped by 5 bases and J by 2 bases; unmatched bases: 6. This chain joins TRBV12-5 and TRBJ1-5; 7 nucleotides align to TRBD1. The sample here was cultured PBMCs, taken from culture after CMV antigen stimulation. This clonotype was sampled from a human donor in good health (CMV status not recorded). Some clones in this sample may be carry-over from other donors' samples. CDR3 bases: TGTGCTAGTGGTGACTGGGACAGCCGCAATCAGCCCCAGCATTTT. Encoded protein: CASGDWDSRNQPQHF.